The source of this T cell receptor (beta chain) is a study of breast tumors, draining lymph nodes, adjacent tissues. This clonotype occurred a few times. Its specificity is unknown. J was trimmed by 4 bases and V by 4 bases; bases with no gene match: 12. Germline-derived CDR1 and CDR2 are MNHEY and SVGEGT. The CDR3 has 17 residues. The study, taken as a whole, reports: Data only fit, rather than demonstrated, lymph node origin of most tumor T cells. Findings are consistent with lymph node origin and intratumoral expansion of most tumor T cells.

Samples came from axillary lymph nodes draining the breast cancer. TCRdb reanalysed the multiplex PCR reads using MiXCR and keeps one entry per CDR3 protein. Found here are around 140,000 distinct CDR3 sequences, 30% to 35% of them singletons; the top ten hold roughly 2.3%. This sequence originates from a female donor with breast cancer. Some clones in this sample may be carry-over from other donors' samples. The rearrangement joins TRBV6-2 or TRBV6-3 to TRBJ2-7, with 11 bases that match TRBD2. The sequenced sample was axillary lymph node tissue. As DNA, the CDR3 is TGTGCCAGCAGTTTCCTAGCGGGAGGACATTCCTCTTACGAGCAGTACTTC. It is translated as CASSFLAGGHSSYEQYF.